The T cell receptor (beta chain) described here comes from a study of Tregs in tolerant kidney transplant recipients. CDR1 is MDHEN and CDR2 is SYDVKM in the germline V gene. The CDR3 has 12 amino acids. Trimming left V 4 bases short and J 14 bases short, with 15 bases between. Related graft donors supplied nonmyeloablative bone marrow transplants, and mixed chimerism was transient. Method: immunoSEQ multiplex PCR; TCRdb's copy keeps in-frame clones and lacks some. The sample contains 50,000 to 55,000 clones, approximately 91% of which appear only once. Broader study findings: Activated donor B cell expansion appeared to reveal the most relevant donor-specific TCRbeta repertoire.

For this clone: No antigen is known for it.

J is TRBJ2-4 and V is TRBV28, with D perhaps matching TRBD1 (5 bases). The TCR originated in a human patient who received a combined kidney and bone marrow transplant. Some T cells may be transferred from the graft donor. The sequenced sample was CD8+ T cells from blood (PBMCs), obtained 24 months after the transplant. The CDR3: CASSSQGPEEYF. CDR3 DNA sequence: TGTGCCAGCAGTTCGCAGGGTCCTGAAGAGTACTTC.